The 31 T cell receptor beta chains below were found in one sample sequenced in a study of blood T cell repertoires in COVID-19. Sequencing used immunoSEQ multiplex PCR; TCRdb keeps in-frame clones, though not all of them. The sample lists 84,000 or so clones, roughly 80% occurring once. The sequenced material came from peripheral blood. These receptors were taken from a man at least 80 years old with active or convalescent COVID-19.

The V gene is TRBV28, the J gene TRBJ1-5; D possibly corresponds to TRBD1 (6 bases). CDR1 MDHEN and CDR2 SYDVKM come from the germline V gene. V was clipped by 2 bases and J by 2 bases, with 10 bases between them. CDR3 length: 15 amino acids. Here the CDR3 DNA reads TGTGCCAGCAGTTTACGACAGGTACGCAATCAGCCCCAGCATTTT. It is translated as CASSLRQVRNQPQHF.

The V gene is TRBV5-1, the J gene TRBJ1-4; no firm D call. V was pared by 4 bases and J by 2 bases, with 9 bases between. Germline lookup yields CDR1 SGHRS and CDR2 YFSETQ. There are 14 residues in the CDR3. Here the CDR3 DNA reads TGCGCCAGCAGCCAAGACGGGACTAATGAAAAACTGTTTTTT. This encodes CASSQDGTNEKLFF.

The rearrangement links TRBV5-5 to TRBJ1-1; 8 bases match TRBD1. Germline CDR1 reads SGHKS; CDR2 reads YYEKEE (reference sequence). Losses at the gene ends were 6 bases for V and 6 bases for J; bases not matched to a gene: 10. The CDR3 length is 14 residues. This chain's CDR3 is CASTLGQGAAEAFF. DNA of the CDR3: TGTGCCAGCACCCTCGGACAGGGAGCGGCTGAAGCTTTCTTT.

This clone was counted once. The gene calls are TRBV30 and TRBJ2-1, with D possibly TRBD2 on 5 matching bases. V lost 2 bases to trimming and J lost 3 bases, with 11 bases between them. Germline V gives CDR1 GTSNPN, CDR2 SVGIG (reference sequence). This CDR3 region has 14 residues. This CDR3 reads CAWSIGLDYNEQFF. The CDR3 bases are TGTGCCTGGAGTATCGGACTCGACTACAATGAGCAGTTCTTC.

This clone occurred a few times. The chain couples TRBV7-9 to TRBJ2-3, with a tentative D call TRBD2 (5 bases). CDR1 is SEHNR, CDR2 FQNEAQ, per germline (reference sequence). Trimming left V 5 bases short and J 5 bases short, with 11 bases between. The CDR3 spans 13 residues. CDR3 in DNA: TGTGCCAGCAGCGATCTGGGGAGAGATACGCAGTATTTT. Translation gives CASSDLGRDTQYF.

The rearrangement links TRBV18 to TRBJ2-6; D perhaps matches TRBD1 (6 bases). The CDR3 sequence is 18 residues long. Trimming cost V 4 bases and J 0 bases, with 16 bases left between them. Germline V lookup: CDR1 KGHSH, CDR2 LQKENI. The CDR3 region is CASSLNRERLSGANVLTF. The CDR3 coding sequence is TGTGCCAGCTCACTGAACAGGGAGCGCCTCTCTGGGGCCAACGTCCTGACTTTC.

For this clone: Other nucleotide sequences from this sample produce the same CDR3. The chain uses TRBV27 and TRBJ1-2; 8 nucleotides agree with TRBD1. CDR1 and CDR2 (germline): MNHEY, SMNVEV (reference sequence). The CDR3 has 13 amino acids. J was trimmed by 5 bases and V by 5 bases; bases with no gene match: 4. The CDR3 loop reads CASSDRGGYGYTF. The CDR3 DNA sequence: TGTGCCAGCAGTGACAGGGGCGGTTATGGCTACACCTTC.

The chain links TRBV18 to TRBJ1-5; D is ambiguous. Germline assignment: CDR1 KGHSH and CDR2 LQKENI. V was trimmed by 6 bases and J by 3 bases, leaving 12 bases between them. This CDR3 comprises 14 residues. CDR3 loop: CASSQTENNQPQHF. The CDR3 region has the DNA TGTGCCAGCTCCCAAACAGAGAACAATCAGCCCCAGCATTTT. The variable domain in full, completed from reference TRBV18 and TRBJ1-5, reads NAGVMQNPRHLVRRRGQEARLRCSPMKGHSHVYWYRQLPEEGLKFMVYLQKENIIDESGMPKERFSAEFPKEGPSILRIQQVVRGDSAAYFCASSQTENNQPQHFGDGTRLSIL.

This clone was seen a few times. The J gene is TRBJ2-1, the V gene TRBV29-1; 10 bases are shared with TRBD1. CDR1 SQVTM and CDR2 ANQGSEA come from the germline V gene. The trim removed 5 bases at V and 7 bases at J, leaving 8 bases unmatched. There are 14 residues in the CDR3. The CDR3 sequence: CSVRRDRGSNEQFF. The CDR3 DNA reads TGCAGCGTTCGAAGGGACAGGGGATCGAATGAGCAGTTCTTC.

The chain carries TRBV3-1 (or the pseudogene TRBV3-2) and TRBJ1-5; no firm D call. The CDR3 sequence is 15 residues long. With 4 bases removed from V and 2 bases from J, the gap between germline ends came to 12 bases. The germline V gene has CDR1 LGHDT and CDR2 YNNKEL (reference sequence). The CDR3 reads CASSRSTSGNQPQHF. The CDR3 nucleotides read TGTGCCAGCAGCCGATCAACTTCGGGCAATCAGCCCCAGCATTTT.

The chain uses TRBV5-1 and TRBJ1-1, with D uncertain. The length of the CDR3 is 14 residues. The V end lost 1 base, the J end lost 3 bases, and 10 bases lay between the germline ends. The germline V gene has CDR1 SGHRS and CDR2 YFSETQ. The CDR3 protein is CASSLLDTDTEAFF. The CDR3 DNA sequence: TGCGCCAGCAGCTTGCTAGATACGGACACTGAAGCTTTCTTT. The entire variable domain, with the rest obtained from reference TRBV5-1 and TRBJ1-1, is as follows: KAGVTQTPRYLIKTRGQQVTLSCSPISGHRSVSWYQQTPGQGLQFLFEYFSETQRNKGNFPGRFSGRQFSNSRSEMNVSTLELGDSALYLCASSLLDTDTEAFFGQGTRLTVV.

This chain joins TRBV28 and TRBJ2-7; 8 nucleotides line up with TRBD1. The CDR3 spans 14 residues. Germline values: CDR1 MDHEN, CDR2 SYDVKM. The V gene end was trimmed by 5 bases and the J gene end by 5 bases; junction bases not matched to a gene: 8. The CDR3 reads CASSRQGAAHEQYV. For the CDR3, the DNA is TGTGCCAGCAGTCGGCAGGGGGCGGCCCACGAGCAGTACGTC.

V is TRBV19 and J is TRBJ1-1, with 7 positions matching TRBD1. In germline, CDR1 is LNHDA, CDR2 SQIVND (reference sequence). This CDR3 spans 14 amino acids. With V trimmed by 9 bases and J by 2 bases, 9 bases remained unmatched. Here the CDR3 DNA reads TGTGCCAGCCGCTACCGGGACAGAAACACTGAAGCTTTCTTT. Translated, it gives CASRYRDRNTEAFF.

V and J are TRBV27 and TRBJ1-1; no reliable D call. The CDR3 length is 14 residues. From germline, CDR1 is MNHEY and CDR2 SMNVEV (reference sequence). V was cut by 0 bases and J by 5 bases, with 10 bases left in between. The CDR3 region is CASSLSWGGTEAFF. The CDR3 DNA sequence: TGTGCCAGCAGTTTATCCTGGGGAGGGACTGAAGCTTTCTTT.

V gene TRBV7-9 combines with J gene TRBJ1-1; 10 nucleotides line up with TRBD1. Germline CDR1 and CDR2: SEHNR and FQNEAQ (reference sequence). This CDR3 has 14 amino acids. V shed 5 bases, J shed 6 bases, and the junction held 6 bases outside the gene matches. The CDR3 region is CASSARTGGAEAFF. DNA for the CDR3: TGTGCCAGCAGCGCGAGGACAGGGGGAGCTGAAGCTTTCTTT.

This rearrangement joins TRBV27 to TRBJ2-5; 12 bases are shared with TRBD2. CDR3 length: 17 amino acids. Germline values: CDR1 MNHEY, CDR2 SMNVEV (reference sequence). After removal of 2 bases from V and 3 bases from J, the junction contained 7 bases not matched to a gene. The CDR3 DNA follows: TGTGCCAGCAGTTTACGGCGGACTAGCGGGACCGAAGAGACCCAGTACTTC. Its protein is CASSLRRTSGTEETQYF.

The chain uses TRBV20-1 and TRBJ2-3; D is undetermined. Germline V gene data show CDR1 as DFQATT and CDR2 as SNEGSKA (reference sequence). There are 15 residues in the CDR3. The ends were cut back, 3 bases at V and 0 bases at J, with 13 bases in the middle. This chain's CDR3 is CSASMRHRSTDTQYF. CDR3 in DNA: TGCAGTGCTAGTATGCGGCATCGTAGCACAGATACGCAGTATTTT.

This clone was counted only a few times. The genes are TRBV15 and TRBJ2-2; 7 bases map to TRBD2. With V trimmed by 2 bases and J by 4 bases, 4 bases remained unmatched. The CDR3 has 15 amino acids. The germline V gene encodes CDR1 LNHNV and CDR2 YYDKDF (reference sequence). CDR3 sequence: CATSRTGGGTGELFF. CDR3 sequence (DNA): TGTGCCACCAGCAGAACGGGGGGTGGCACCGGGGAGCTGTTTTTT.

The DNA for the CDR3 is TGTGCCAGCAGTGGACTAGCGGAAGAGACCCAGTACTTC. Translation: CASSGLAEETQYF. J is TRBJ2-5 and V is TRBV9; 10 bases fit TRBD2. This CDR3 spans 13 amino acids. Trimming removed 5 bases from V and 3 bases from J; junction bases left unmatched: 1. From germline, CDR1 is SGDLS and CDR2 YYNGEE.

The chain uses TRBV6-5 and TRBJ1-6; 7 nucleotides agree with TRBD1. V shed 1 base, J shed 7 bases, and the junction held 4 bases outside the gene matches. The CDR3 is 15 amino acids. Germline CDR1 reads MNHEY; CDR2 reads SVGAGI. The CDR3 DNA follows: TGTGCCAGCAGTTACTTGGGACAGAAGAATTCACCCCTCCACTTT. Translated, it gives CASSYLGQKNSPLHF.

The CDR3 bases are TGTGCCAGCAGACCCCCGGGAAGATCTAATGAAAAACTGTTTTTT. This translates into CASRPPGRSNEKLFF. This chain joins TRBV28 and TRBJ1-4, with D hard to call. The CDR3 sequence is 15 residues long. CDR1 is MDHEN and CDR2 is SYDVKM in the germline V gene. Trimming took 6 bases from V and 3 from J, leaving 14 bases between them.

This sequence joins TRBV6-6 and TRBJ1-6; 8 bases match TRBD1. The germline V gene has CDR1 MNHNY and CDR2 SVGAGI (reference sequence). Trimming removed 8 bases from V and 8 bases from J; junction bases left unmatched: 8. This CDR3 is built from 14 residues. This CDR3 reads CASGRTGRDSPLHF. The CDR3 DNA reads TGTGCCAGCGGGAGGACAGGGCGCGATTCACCCCTCCACTTT.

The CDR3 reads CASSGEHADTQYF. In DNA form, the CDR3 reads TGTGCCAGCAGCGGGGAACACGCAGATACGCAGTATTTT. The chain joins TRBV6-4 to TRBJ2-3; D perhaps matches TRBD2 (5 bases). This CDR3 is built from 13 residues. CDR1 and CDR2 (germline): MRHNA, SNTAGT. V gave up 6 bases and J gave up 4 bases, with 11 bases separating them.

The sample holds a few counts of this clone. The V and J genes are TRBV2 and TRBJ1-2; no firm D call. The CDR3 contains 13 residues. Between the trimmed V and J ends, which lost 11 bases and 0 bases, there was a span of 13 bases. Germline CDR1 SNHLY, CDR2 FYNNEI. CDR3 protein: CASADVANYGYTF. The CDR3, as DNA: TGTGCCTCGGCGGATGTGGCTAACTATGGCTACACCTTC.

The chain recombines TRBV19 with TRBJ1-1; the D is unclear. CDR3 length equals 11 residues. V shed 5 bases and J shed 5 bases, with 6 bases lying between them. The germline CDR1 and CDR2 sequences are LNHDA and SQIVND (reference sequence). Here the CDR3 reads CASSFHTEAFF. The CDR3 coding sequence is TGTGCCAGTAGTTTTCATACTGAAGCTTTCTTT.

This clone was seen more than once but under ten times. This rearrangement joins TRBV20-1 to TRBJ2-3; TRBD2 agrees at 14 bases. Losses at the gene ends were 3 bases for V and 6 bases for J; bases not matched to a gene: 8. Looked up from germline, CDR1 is DFQATT and CDR2 is SNEGSKA (reference sequence). The CDR3 sequence is 16 residues long. CDR3 sequence reads: CSASGTSGRVRDTQYF. The CDR3 DNA follows: TGCAGTGCTAGTGGGACTAGCGGGAGAGTGAGGGATACGCAGTATTTT.

The chain links TRBV7-9 to TRBJ1-1; 10 positions match TRBD1. CDR1 is SEHNR and CDR2 is FQNEAQ in the germline V gene (reference sequence). Trimming took 4 bases from V and 2 from J; bases not matched to a gene: 4. The length of the CDR3 is 15 residues. DNA of the CDR3: TGTGCCAGCAGCTCCCTGACAGGGGGCAACACTGAAGCTTTCTTT. The encoded protein is CASSSLTGGNTEAFF.

The chain combines TRBV7-2 with TRBJ1-4; D possibly corresponds to TRBD1 (6 bases). Germline-derived CDR1 and CDR2 are SGHTA and FQGNSA. CDR3 length equals 15 residues. Trimming stripped 1 base from V and 8 bases from J, with 14 bases between. The CDR3 nucleotides read TGTGCCAGCAGCTTAGTGGCAGGGGTTGAGGAAAAACTGTTTTTT. Residues: CASSLVAGVEEKLFF.

The rearrangement links TRBV19 to TRBJ2-2; D gene uncertain. The V end was cut by 7 bases, the J end by 4 bases, with 13 bases between. The CDR3 length is 14 residues. The germline CDR1 and CDR2 sequences are LNHDA and SQIVND (reference sequence). The CDR3 DNA reads TGTGCCAGTACCCGCGACCCGGGCACCGGGGAGCTGTTTTTT. Protein sequence: CASTRDPGTGELFF.

The V and J genes are TRBV11-2 and TRBJ1-1; possibly TRBD1 for D (5 bases). This CDR3 is built from 15 residues. Germline V gives CDR1 SGHAT, CDR2 FQNNGV. V was trimmed by 5 bases and J by 1 base, leaving 14 bases between them. For the CDR3, the DNA is TGTGCCAGCAGCACCCTGGGACTGCAGAACACTGAAGCTTTCTTT. Translation: CASSTLGLQNTEAFF.

This clone was counted a few times. The J gene is TRBJ1-2, the V gene TRBV30; D perhaps matches TRBD1 (5 bases). The CDR3 runs 12 residues. V lost 2 bases and J 8 bases, leaving 12 bases between the germline ends. CDR1 is GTSNPN, CDR2 SVGIG, per germline (reference sequence). The CDR3 nucleotides are TGTGCCTGGAGTTTAGAAAGGGGAGGCTACACCTTC. Translation: CAWSLERGGYTF.